The rows below give T cell receptor beta chains drawn from one sample of a study of blood T cell repertoires in COVID-19. Only in-frame clones appear in the TCRdb table, and some are missing; sequencing was by immunoSEQ multiplex PCR. The table lists 390,000 or so clones, 85% to 90% of them singletons. What was sequenced was peripheral blood. The receptors here all came from a man aged 18 to 29 with active or convalescent COVID-19. Each CDR3 is given with its conserved first and last residue. Fields, in order: CDR3 protein, J gene, V gene.

CDR3: CASSRDRGVGQPQHF; J: TRBJ1-5; V: TRBV6-4
CDR3: CASSLKRNTEAFF; J: TRBJ1-1; V: TRBV7-2
CDR3: CSVLPGLNTDTQYF; J: TRBJ2-3; V: TRBV29-1
CDR3: CASSLSWGEDREQFF; J: TRBJ2-1; V: TRBV7-7
CDR3: CASSASTIHTDTQYF; J: TRBJ2-3; V: TRBV6-2/TRBV6-3
CDR3: CASRDLTGNNSPLHF; J: TRBJ1-6; V: TRBV28
CDR3: CASSYGNGEKLFF; J: TRBJ1-4; V: TRBV6-5
CDR3: CASSLGGRDTDTQYF; J: TRBJ2-3; V: TRBV7-2
CDR3: CASSITQGRGLNYGYTF; J: TRBJ1-2; V: TRBV2
CDR3: CASSTTTGYQETQYF; J: TRBJ2-5; V: TRBV6-5
CDR3: CASSLAQGEVRNTIYF; J: TRBJ1-3; V: TRBV7-9
CDR3: CASSLPGTPLNGYTF; J: TRBJ1-2; V: TRBV7-2
CDR3: CASSQARGSTYEQYF; J: TRBJ2-7; V: TRBV4-3
CDR3: CAWTRLAGGANEQFF; J: TRBJ2-1; V: TRBV30
CDR3: CASSRGGNGLSGNTIYF; J: TRBJ1-3; V: TRBV3-1/TRBV3-2
CDR3: CASSQDTQPGDTQYF; J: TRBJ2-3; V: TRBV4-3
CDR3: CATSRDVGNRYEQYF; J: TRBJ2-7; V: TRBV15
CDR3: CASQTGPLSHEQYF; J: TRBJ2-7; V: TRBV19
CDR3: CASSSRDRGLQNTEAFF; J: TRBJ1-1; V: TRBV28
CDR3: CASSQGTGTLTNQPQHF; J: TRBJ1-5; V: TRBV4-2
CDR3: CASSPGQGSNEKLFF; J: TRBJ1-4; V: TRBV18
CDR3: CASSLGTGGLTEAFF; J: TRBJ1-1; V: TRBV13
CDR3: CASSYTTSEKLFF; J: TRBJ1-4; V: TRBV6-2/TRBV6-3
CDR3: CASSLRGQRNTEAFF; J: TRBJ1-1; V: TRBV7-2
CDR3: CASSIGQNTGELFF; J: TRBJ2-2; V: TRBV19
CDR3: CASSFDRDRGYNEQFF; J: TRBJ2-1; V: TRBV7-8
CDR3: CASSAGLGPDTQYF; J: TRBJ2-3; V: TRBV9
CDR3: CASTWTGGFYEQYF; J: TRBJ2-7; V: TRBV28
CDR3: CASNRGGPGNEQFF; J: TRBJ2-1; V: TRBV5-5
CDR3: CASSEEGTDTQYF; J: TRBJ2-3; V: TRBV5-1
CDR3: CASSFEQNPPPRGPNEQFF; J: TRBJ2-1; V: TRBV7-9
CDR3: CASSVGGDLSGYTF; J: TRBJ1-2; V: TRBV9
CDR3: CASSIRQENTEAFF; J: TRBJ1-1; V: TRBV19
CDR3: CASSTLRGGGFF; J: TRBJ1-1; V: TRBV5-6
CDR3: CASSEGQGSYGYTF; J: TRBJ1-2; V: TRBV9
CDR3: CASSQGQGAGHEQFF; J: TRBJ2-1; V: TRBV7-6
CDR3: CATSREGAGVLETQYF; J: TRBJ2-5; V: TRBV15
CDR3: CASSPGTGSYNEQFF; J: TRBJ2-1; V: TRBV27
CDR3: CASSQQGGTDTQYF; J: TRBJ2-3; V: TRBV4-3
CDR3: CASSLMIAGTNNEQFF; J: TRBJ2-1; V: TRBV28
CDR3: CASSPREAGNTIYF; J: TRBJ1-3; V: TRBV3-1/TRBV3-2
CDR3: CASSPTSGTYNEQFF; J: TRBJ2-1; V: TRBV6-2/TRBV6-3
CDR3: CASSLGQGYHQPQHF; J: TRBJ1-5; V: TRBV5-1
CDR3: CASSLFWGREGYEQYF; J: TRBJ2-7; V: TRBV27
CDR3: CASRGGSGTNSPLHF; J: TRBJ1-6; V: TRBV7-8